This T cell receptor beta chain was identified in a study of Graves' ophthalmopathy and Graves' hyperthyroidism. Additional autoimmune diseases, uncontrolled infections, pregnancy or lactation disqualified patients. The TCR beta CDR3 regions underwent amplification from RNA transcripts. RT-PCR was first run with HTBI primers, then multiplex PCR in a second round. TCRdb used MiXCR to reprocess the multiplex PCR reads, holding one entry per CDR3 protein. Among about 400,000 distinct CDR3 sequences listed, roughly 18% were seen once. Germline loops: CDR1 KGHSH, CDR2 LQKENI. The CDR3 length is 16 residues. The V end was cut by 2 bases, the J end by 2 bases, with 12 bases between.

This receptor was taken from a woman under 30 with Graves' ophthalmopathy. The specimen was peripheral blood. This chain connects TRBV18 to TRBJ2-2, with D perhaps matching TRBD2 (5 bases). As DNA, the CDR3 is TGTGCCAGCTCACCAATTCTAGCAGCAAACACCGGGGAGCTGTTTTTT. This gives the protein CASSPILAANTGELFF.